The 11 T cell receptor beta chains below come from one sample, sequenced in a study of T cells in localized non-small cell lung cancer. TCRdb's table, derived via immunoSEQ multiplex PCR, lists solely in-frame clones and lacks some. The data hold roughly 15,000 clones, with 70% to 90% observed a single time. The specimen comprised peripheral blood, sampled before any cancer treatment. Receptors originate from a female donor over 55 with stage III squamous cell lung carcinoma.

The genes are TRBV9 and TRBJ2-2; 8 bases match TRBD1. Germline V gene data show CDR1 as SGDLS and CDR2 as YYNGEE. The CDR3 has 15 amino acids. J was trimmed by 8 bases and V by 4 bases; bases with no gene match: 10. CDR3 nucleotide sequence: TGTGCCAGCAGCTCGGGGCAGGGGGCAGCAGGGGAGCTGTTTTTT. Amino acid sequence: CASSSGQGAAGELFF.

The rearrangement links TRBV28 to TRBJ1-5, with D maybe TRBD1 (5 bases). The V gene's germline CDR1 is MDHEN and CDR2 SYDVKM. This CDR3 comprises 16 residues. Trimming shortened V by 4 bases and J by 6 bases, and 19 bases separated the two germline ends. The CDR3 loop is CASSSSGGGPSQPQHF. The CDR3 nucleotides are TGTGCCAGCAGTTCCTCCGGGGGGGGACCGAGTCAGCCCCAGCATTTT.

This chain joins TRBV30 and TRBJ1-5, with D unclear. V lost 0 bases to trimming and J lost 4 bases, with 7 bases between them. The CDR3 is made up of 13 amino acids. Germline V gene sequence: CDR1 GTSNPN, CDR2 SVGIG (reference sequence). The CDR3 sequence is CAWSVRGNQPQHF. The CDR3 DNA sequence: TGTGCCTGGAGTGTAAGAGGTAATCAGCCCCAGCATTTT. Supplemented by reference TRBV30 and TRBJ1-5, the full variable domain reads SQTIHQWPATLVQPVGSPLSLECTVEGTSNPNLYWYRQAAGRGLQLLFYSVGIGQISSEVPQNLSASRPQDRQFILSSKKLLLSDSGFYLCAWSVRGNQPQHFGDGTRLSIL.

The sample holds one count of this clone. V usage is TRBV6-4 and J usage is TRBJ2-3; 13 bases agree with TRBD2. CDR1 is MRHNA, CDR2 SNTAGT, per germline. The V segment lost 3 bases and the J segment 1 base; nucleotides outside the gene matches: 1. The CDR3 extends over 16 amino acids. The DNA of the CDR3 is TGTGCCAGCAGTGAGGGGACTAGCGGGGGCACAGATACGCAGTATTTT. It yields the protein CASSEGTSGGTDTQYF.

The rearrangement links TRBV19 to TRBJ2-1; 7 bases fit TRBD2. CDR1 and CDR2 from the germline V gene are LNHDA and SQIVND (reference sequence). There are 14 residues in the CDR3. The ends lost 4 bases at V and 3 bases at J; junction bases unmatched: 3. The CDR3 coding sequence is TGTGCCAGTAGTAAGAGCGGGAACTACAATGAGCAGTTCTTC. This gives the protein CASSKSGNYNEQFF. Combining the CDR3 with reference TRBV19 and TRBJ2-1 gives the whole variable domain DGGITQSPKYLFRKEGQNVTLSCEQNLNHDAMYWYRQDPGQGLRLIYYSQIVNDFQKGDIAEGYSVSREKKESFPLTVTSAQKNPTAFYLCASSKSGNYNEQFFGPGTRLTVL.

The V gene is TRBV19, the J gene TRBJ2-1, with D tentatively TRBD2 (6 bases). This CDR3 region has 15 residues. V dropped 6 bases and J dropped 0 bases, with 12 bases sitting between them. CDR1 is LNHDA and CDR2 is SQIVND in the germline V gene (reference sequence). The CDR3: CASRKARGSYNEQFF. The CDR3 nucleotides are TGTGCCAGTAGGAAAGCGCGGGGCTCCTACAATGAGCAGTTCTTC.

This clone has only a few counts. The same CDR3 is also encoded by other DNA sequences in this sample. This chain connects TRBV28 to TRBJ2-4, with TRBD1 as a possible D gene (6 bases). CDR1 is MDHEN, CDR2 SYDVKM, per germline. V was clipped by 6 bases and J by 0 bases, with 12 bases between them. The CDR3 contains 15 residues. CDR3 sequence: CASSHRGGAKNIQYF. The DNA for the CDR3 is TGTGCCAGCAGCCACAGAGGGGGAGCCAAAAACATTCAGTACTTC. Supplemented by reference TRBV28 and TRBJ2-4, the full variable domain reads DVKVTQSSRYLVKRTGEKVFLECVQDMDHENMFWYRQDPGLGLRLIYFSYDVKMKEKGDIPEGYSVSREKKERFSLILESASTNQTSMYLCASSHRGGAKNIQYFGAGTRLSVL.

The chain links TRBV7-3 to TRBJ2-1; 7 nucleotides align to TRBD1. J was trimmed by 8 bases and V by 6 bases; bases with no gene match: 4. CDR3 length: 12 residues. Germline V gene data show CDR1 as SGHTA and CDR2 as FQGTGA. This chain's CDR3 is CASSSTGDEQFF. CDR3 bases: TGTGCCAGCAGTTCTACAGGGGATGAGCAGTTCTTC.

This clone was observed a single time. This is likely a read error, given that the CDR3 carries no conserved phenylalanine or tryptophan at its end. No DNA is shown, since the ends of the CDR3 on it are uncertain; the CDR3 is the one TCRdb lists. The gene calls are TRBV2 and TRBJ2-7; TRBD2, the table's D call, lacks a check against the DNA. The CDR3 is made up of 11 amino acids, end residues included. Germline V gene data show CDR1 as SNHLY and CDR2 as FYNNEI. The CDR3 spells CASSEKKPPRG.

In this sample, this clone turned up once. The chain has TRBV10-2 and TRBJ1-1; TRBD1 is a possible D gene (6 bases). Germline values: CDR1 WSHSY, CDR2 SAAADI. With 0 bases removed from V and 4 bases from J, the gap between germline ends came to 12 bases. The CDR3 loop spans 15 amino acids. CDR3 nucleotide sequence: TGCGCCAGCAGTGAGTCGAGGGGGGCTGTCACTGAAGCTTTCTTT. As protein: CASSESRGAVTEAFF.

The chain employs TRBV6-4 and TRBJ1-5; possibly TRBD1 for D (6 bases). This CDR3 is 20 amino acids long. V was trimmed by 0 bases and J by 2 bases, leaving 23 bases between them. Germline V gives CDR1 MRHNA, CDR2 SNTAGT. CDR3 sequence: CASSDSEEARGRGGNQPQHF. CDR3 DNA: TGTGCCAGCAGTGACTCGGAGGAGGCAAGGGGCAGGGGAGGCAATCAGCCCCAGCATTTT.